The sequence of this TCR beta chain was determined in a study of cytomegalovirus exposure and HLA in healthy donors. With 4 bases removed from V and 8 bases from J, the gap between germline ends came to 18 bases. The CDR3 is made up of 14 amino acids. From germline, CDR1 is SGDLS and CDR2 YYNGEE. As concerns this clone: Its specificity is unknown.

PCR used 60 Vbeta primers and 13 Jbeta primers. Profiling relied on immunoSEQ multiplex PCR, and the TCRdb table lists in-frame clones only, not all of them. The sample carries some 140,000 clones, 65% to 80% recorded once. Overall study results and limits: A later analysis linked a missense DCLRE1C variant to TCR beta V- and J-gene trimming.

Sequenced material: PBMCs. The chain links TRBV9 to TRBJ1-2, with D possibly TRBD1 on 6 matching bases. The receptor was derived from a man between 18 and 29 years old in good health and CMV-seronegative. CDR3 residues: CASSPTQGSAGYTF. The CDR3 DNA follows: TGTGCCAGCAGCCCAACACAGGGCTCCGCGGGCTACACCTTC.